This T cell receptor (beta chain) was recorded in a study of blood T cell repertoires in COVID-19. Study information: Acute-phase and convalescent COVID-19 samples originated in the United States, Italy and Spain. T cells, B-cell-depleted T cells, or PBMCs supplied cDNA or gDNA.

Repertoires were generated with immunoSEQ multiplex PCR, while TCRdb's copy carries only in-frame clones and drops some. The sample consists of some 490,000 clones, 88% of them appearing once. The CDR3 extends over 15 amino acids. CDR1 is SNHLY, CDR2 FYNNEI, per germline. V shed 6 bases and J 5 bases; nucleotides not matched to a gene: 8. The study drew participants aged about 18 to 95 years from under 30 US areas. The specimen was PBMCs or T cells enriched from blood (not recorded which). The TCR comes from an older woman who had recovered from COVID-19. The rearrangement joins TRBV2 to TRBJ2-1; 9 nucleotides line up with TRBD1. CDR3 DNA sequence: TGTGCCAGCAGGGGGACAGGGAAGGGTAACAATGAGCAGTTCTTC. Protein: CASRGTGKGNNEQFF.